This TCR beta chain comes out of a study of blood T cell repertoires in COVID-19. About the research overall: The origin of the acute and convalescent COVID-19 samples was the United States, Italy and Spain. T cells, B-cell-depleted T cells, or PBMCs supplied cDNA or gDNA.

As handled by the study authors: Reference gene primer amplification gave estimated nucleated cell counts. Libraries were prepared by immunoSEQ multiplex PCR; TCRdb keeps only in-frame clonotypes and omits some of them. V and J calls and clone size follow that table, whereas D and trimming were derived from the DNA. The table has under 300,000 clones, 88% seen once. Germline CDR1 SGDLS, CDR2 YYNGEE. The CDR3 sequence is 16 residues long. V lost 2 bases and J lost 6; bases outside the gene matches: 5. Material: peripheral blood. The TCR sequence derives from a woman in her twenties or thirties with acute or convalescent COVID-19. The rearrangement uses TRBV9 and TRBJ2-2; 12 positions match TRBD2. CDR3 sequence: CASSVVTSGSPGELFF. The DNA for the CDR3 is TGTGCCAGCAGCGTTGTGACTAGCGGGAGCCCCGGGGAGCTGTTTTTT.